This TCR beta chain was recorded in a study of T cells in Graves' hyperthyroidism and ophthalmopathy. Researchers amplified the TCR beta CDR3 regions from RNA transcripts. HTBI primers were employed in a first-round RT-PCR of the TCR CDR3. TCRdb reprocessed the multiplex PCR reads with MiXCR, giving one entry per CDR3 protein. Among hundreds of thousands of distinct CDR3 sequences, approximately 14% were seen once, and the ten largest hold 13% to 15%. This clonotype came up a few times. The germline gives CDR1 ENHRY, CDR2 SYGVKD. The V gene lost 3 bases and the J gene lost 3 bases, with 6 bases spanning the gap. The CDR3 sequence is 13 residues long.

The gene calls are TRBV10-3 and TRBJ1-5; no clear D gene. This TCR derives from a woman between 18 and 29 years old with Graves' hyperthyroidism. Sequencing input: blood. This CDR3 reads CAISDRNNQPQHF. CDR3 in DNA: TGTGCCATCAGTGACAGGAACAATCAGCCCCAGCATTTT.